The rows below give T cell receptor beta chains drawn from one sample of a study of blood T cell repertoires in COVID-19. Generated by immunoSEQ multiplex PCR, the TCRdb table keeps only in-frame clones and is missing some. The sample lists 89,000 or so clones, roughly 85% occurring once. What was sequenced was peripheral blood. These receptors were taken from a man aged 80 or over with acute or convalescent COVID-19. Both conserved end residues are part of each CDR3. Fields, in order: CDR3 length, clone size, J gene, D gene, V gene, CDR3 protein, CDR3 DNA. A D gene is named only where the DNA matches it firmly. Some rows have no size entry. The others give once, few or many, or a class for an expanded clone.

len: 14; abundance: NA; j_gene: TRBJ1-4; d_gene: TRBD1; v_gene: TRBV28; CDR3aa: CASSSGDSNEKLFF; CDR3nt: TGTGCCAGCAGCTCGGGGGACAGTAATGAAAAACTGTTTTTT
len: 14; abundance: NA; j_gene: TRBJ2-7; d_gene: NA; v_gene: TRBV27; CDR3aa: CASRDPGHSYEQYF; CDR3nt: TGTGCCAGCAGAGACCCGGGACACTCCTACGAGCAGTACTTC
len: 15; abundance: NA; j_gene: TRBJ2-1; d_gene: TRBD1; v_gene: TRBV29-1; CDR3aa: CSVDADDRDYNEQFF; CDR3nt: TGCAGCGTTGACGCTGATGACAGGGACTACAATGAGCAGTTCTTC
len: 13; abundance: NA; j_gene: TRBJ1-2; d_gene: NA; v_gene: TRBV28; CDR3aa: CASSGQPVYGYTF; CDR3nt: TGTGCCAGCAGCGGACAGCCTGTCTATGGCTACACCTTC
len: 12; abundance: NA; j_gene: TRBJ1-5; d_gene: NA; v_gene: TRBV2; CDR3aa: CASSTGLQPQHF; CDR3nt: TGTGCCAGCAGCACAGGGCTTCAGCCCCAGCATTTT
len: 14; abundance: NA; j_gene: TRBJ1-2; d_gene: NA; v_gene: TRBV10-3; CDR3aa: CAISAKQGDYGYTF; CDR3nt: TGTGCCATCAGTGCAAAACAGGGAGATTATGGCTACACCTTC
len: 13; abundance: NA; j_gene: TRBJ2-5; d_gene: NA; v_gene: TRBV6-1; CDR3aa: CASSEGGRETQYF; CDR3nt: TGTGCCAGCAGTGAAGGGGGCAGAGAGACCCAGTACTTC
len: 13; abundance: NA; j_gene: TRBJ2-5; d_gene: TRBD1; v_gene: TRBV15; CDR3aa: CATSGDRGQTQYF; CDR3nt: TGTGCCACCAGCGGGGACAGGGGCCAGACCCAGTACTTC
len: 14; abundance: NA; j_gene: TRBJ2-6; d_gene: NA; v_gene: TRBV7-9; CDR3aa: CASSPSNGANVLTF; CDR3nt: TGTGCCAGCAGCCCAAGCAATGGGGCCAACGTCCTGACTTTC
len: 13; abundance: NA; j_gene: TRBJ2-1; d_gene: NA; v_gene: TRBV7-3; CDR3aa: CASSFRSVNEQFF; CDR3nt: TGTGCCAGCAGCTTTCGTAGCGTCAATGAGCAGTTCTTC
len: 14; abundance: NA; j_gene: TRBJ2-5; d_gene: NA; v_gene: TRBV6-1; CDR3aa: CASSEVGGGGTQYF; CDR3nt: TGTGCCAGCAGTGAAGTTGGAGGGGGGGGGACCCAGTACTTC
len: 15; abundance: once; j_gene: TRBJ2-2; d_gene: TRBD2; v_gene: TRBV11-2; CDR3aa: CASSQLAANTGELFF; CDR3nt: TGTGCCAGCAGCCAACTAGCGGCGAACACCGGGGAGCTGTTTTTT
len: 17; abundance: NA; j_gene: TRBJ2-5; d_gene: TRBD1; v_gene: TRBV7-2; CDR3aa: CASSLVGGTGGVETQYF; CDR3nt: TGTGCCAGCAGCTTAGTAGGTGGGACAGGGGGCGTAGAGACCCAGTACTTC
len: 14; abundance: NA; j_gene: TRBJ2-3; d_gene: NA; v_gene: TRBV7-2; CDR3aa: CASSPGLYTDTQYF; CDR3nt: TGTGCCAGCAGCCCCGGACTGTACACAGATACGCAGTATTTT
len: 14; abundance: few; j_gene: TRBJ1-2; d_gene: NA; v_gene: TRBV18; CDR3aa: CASSLDAGAYGYTF; CDR3nt: TGTGCCAGCTCACTTGACGCGGGCGCCTATGGCTACACCTTC
len: 16; abundance: NA; j_gene: TRBJ2-5; d_gene: TRBD2; v_gene: TRBV4-1; CDR3aa: CASSQESGTFQETQYF; CDR3nt: TGCGCCAGCAGCCAAGAGAGCGGGACCTTCCAAGAGACCCAGTACTTC
len: 13; abundance: once; j_gene: TRBJ2-7; d_gene: NA; v_gene: TRBV6-5; CDR3aa: CASRPGVQYEQYF; CDR3nt: TGTGCCAGCAGACCAGGGGTTCAGTACGAGCAGTACTTC
len: 17; abundance: few; j_gene: TRBJ2-1; d_gene: TRBD2; v_gene: TRBV19; CDR3aa: CASSSRERAGGYNEQFF; CDR3nt: TGTGCCAGTAGTAGCCGCGAGCGGGCGGGAGGCTACAATGAGCAGTTCTTC
len: 13; abundance: NA; j_gene: TRBJ1-2; d_gene: NA; v_gene: TRBV18; CDR3aa: CASSPTGDYGYTF; CDR3nt: TGTGCCAGCTCACCCACCGGGGACTATGGCTACACCTTC
len: 14; abundance: NA; j_gene: TRBJ2-2; d_gene: NA; v_gene: TRBV11-3; CDR3aa: CASKKSQNTGELFF; CDR3nt: TGTGCCAGCAAAAAGTCACAGAACACCGGGGAGCTGTTTTTT
len: 15; abundance: NA; j_gene: TRBJ2-3; d_gene: NA; v_gene: TRBV10-1; CDR3aa: CASSEVGQATDTQYF; CDR3nt: TGCGCCAGCAGTGAGGTCGGTCAGGCAACAGATACGCAGTATTTT
len: 16; abundance: few; j_gene: TRBJ1-1; d_gene: NA; v_gene: TRBV19; CDR3aa: CASRLSPAGGDTEAFF; CDR3nt: TGTGCCAGTAGACTATCCCCCGCAGGCGGGGACACTGAAGCTTTCTTT
len: 15; abundance: NA; j_gene: TRBJ1-4; d_gene: TRBD1; v_gene: TRBV28; CDR3aa: CASMTGGGPNEKLFF; CDR3nt: TGTGCCAGCATGACAGGGGGGGGCCCTAATGAAAAACTGTTTTTT